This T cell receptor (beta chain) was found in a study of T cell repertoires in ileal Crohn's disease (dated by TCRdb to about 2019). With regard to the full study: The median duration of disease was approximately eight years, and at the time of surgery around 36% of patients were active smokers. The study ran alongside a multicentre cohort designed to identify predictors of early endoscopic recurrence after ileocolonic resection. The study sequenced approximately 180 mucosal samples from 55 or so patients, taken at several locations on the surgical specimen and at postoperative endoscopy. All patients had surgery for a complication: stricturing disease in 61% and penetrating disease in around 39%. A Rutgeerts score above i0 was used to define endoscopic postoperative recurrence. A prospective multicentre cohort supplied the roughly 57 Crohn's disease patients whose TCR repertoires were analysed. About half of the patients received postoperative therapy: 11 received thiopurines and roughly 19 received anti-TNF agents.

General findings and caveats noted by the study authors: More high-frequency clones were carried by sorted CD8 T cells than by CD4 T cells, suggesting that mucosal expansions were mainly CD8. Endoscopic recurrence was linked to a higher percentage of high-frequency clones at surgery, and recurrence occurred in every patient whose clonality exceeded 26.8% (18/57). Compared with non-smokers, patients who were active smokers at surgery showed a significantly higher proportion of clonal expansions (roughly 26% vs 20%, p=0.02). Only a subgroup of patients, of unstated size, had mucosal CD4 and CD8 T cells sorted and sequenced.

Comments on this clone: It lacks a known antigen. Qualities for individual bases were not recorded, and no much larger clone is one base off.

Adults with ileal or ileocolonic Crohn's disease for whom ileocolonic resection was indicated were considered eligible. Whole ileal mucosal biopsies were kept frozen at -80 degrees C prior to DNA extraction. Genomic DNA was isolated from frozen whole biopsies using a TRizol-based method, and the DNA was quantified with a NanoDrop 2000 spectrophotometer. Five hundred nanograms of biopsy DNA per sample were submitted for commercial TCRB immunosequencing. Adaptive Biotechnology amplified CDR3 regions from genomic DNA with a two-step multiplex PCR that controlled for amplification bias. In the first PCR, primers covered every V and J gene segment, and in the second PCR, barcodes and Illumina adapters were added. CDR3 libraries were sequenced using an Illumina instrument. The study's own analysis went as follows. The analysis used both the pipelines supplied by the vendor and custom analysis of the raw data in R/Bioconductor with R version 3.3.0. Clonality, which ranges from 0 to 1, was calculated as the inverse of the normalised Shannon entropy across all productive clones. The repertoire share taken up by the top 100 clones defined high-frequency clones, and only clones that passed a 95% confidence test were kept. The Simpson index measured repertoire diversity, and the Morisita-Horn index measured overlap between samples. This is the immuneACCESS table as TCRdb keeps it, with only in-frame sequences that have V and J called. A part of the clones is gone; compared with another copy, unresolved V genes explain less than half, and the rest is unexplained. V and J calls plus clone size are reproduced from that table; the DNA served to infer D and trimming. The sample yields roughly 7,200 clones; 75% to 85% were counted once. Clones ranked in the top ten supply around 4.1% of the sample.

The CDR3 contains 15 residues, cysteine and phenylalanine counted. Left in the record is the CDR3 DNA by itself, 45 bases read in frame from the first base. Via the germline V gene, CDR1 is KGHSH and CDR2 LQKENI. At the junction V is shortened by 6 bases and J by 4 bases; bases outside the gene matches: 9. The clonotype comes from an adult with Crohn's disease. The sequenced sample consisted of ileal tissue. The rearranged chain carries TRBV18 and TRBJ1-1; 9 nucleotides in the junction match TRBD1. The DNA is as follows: TGTGCCAGCTCCAGGGACAGGGACCTTGGCACTGAAGCTTTCTTT. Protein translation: CASSRDRDLGTEAFF.